Shown below are 18 T cell receptor beta chains from a single sample sequenced in a study of graft-versus-host responses after intestinal transplantation. Here immunoSEQ multiplex PCR was the method, and the copy in TCRdb shows in-frame clones only, minus some. The table includes 80,000 or so clones, about 90% detected once. This specimen consisted of PBMCs, obtained 98 days after intestinal transplantation. All receptors come from a human patient who received an intestinal transplant, so some T cells may come from the graft donor.

The rearrangement links TRBV19 to TRBJ1-5, with D possibly TRBD1 on 5 matching bases. The length of the CDR3 is 16 residues. Germline V lookup: CDR1 LNHDA, CDR2 SQIVND (reference sequence). Trimming took 4 bases from V and 4 from J, leaving 17 bases between them. CDR3 DNA sequence: TGTGCCAGTAGTAATCCCCGCGGGGGGGAAAATCAGCCCCAGCATTTT. Translation gives CASSNPRGGENQPQHF.

With regard to this clone: Other nucleotide sequences from this sample produce the same CDR3. V gene TRBV4-1 combines with J gene TRBJ2-7, with TRBD1 matching 11 bases. The germline V gene encodes CDR1 MGHRA and CDR2 YSYEKL. J was trimmed by 4 bases and V by 4 bases; bases with no gene match: 3. The length of the CDR3 is 14 residues. The CDR3 spells CASSPGQGAYEQYF. The CDR3 DNA reads as TGCGCCAGCAGCCCAGGACAGGGGGCTTACGAGCAGTACTTC.

The CDR3 region has the DNA TGTGCCAGCAGTGAGACAGGGGGAGGCTATGGCTACACCTTC. Amino acids: CASSETGGGYGYTF. J is TRBJ1-2 and V is TRBV2, with 9 bases aligning to TRBD1. Germline assignment: CDR1 SNHLY and CDR2 FYNNEI. V lost 3 bases and J lost 4; bases outside the gene matches: 3. The CDR3 totals 14 residues. The full variable domain, with the rest looked up from reference TRBV2 and TRBJ1-2, is EPEVTQTPSHQVTQMGQEVILRCVPISNHLYFYWYRQILGQKVEFLVSFYNNEISEKSEIFDDQFSVERPDGSNFTLKIRSTKLEDSAMYFCASSETGGGYGYTFGSGTRLTVV.

Only a few counts were recorded for this clone. The rearrangement links TRBV6-1 to TRBJ2-5; 7 bases are a match to TRBD1. The CDR3 has 13 residues. Germline CDR1 reads MNHNS; CDR2 reads SASEGT. V was pared by 5 bases and J by 3 bases, with 3 bases of the junction left unmatched. CDR3 amino acids: CASSTGTEETQYF. In DNA form, the CDR3 reads TGTGCCAGCAGTACCGGGACAGAAGAGACCCAGTACTTC.

DNA for the CDR3: TGTGCCGGGTCCGGGACAAGCACAGATACGCAGTATTTT. Translating it yields CAGSGTSTDTQYF. The V call is TRBV6-1, the J call TRBJ2-3; maybe TRBD1 (6 bases). The CDR3 covers 13 residues. V lost 11 bases to trimming and J lost 0 bases, with 12 bases between them. The germline gives CDR1 MNHNS, CDR2 SASEGT.

V usage is TRBV6-1 and J usage is TRBJ2-7, with 8 nucleotides matching TRBD2. V was pared by 8 bases and J by 6 bases, with 15 bases of the junction left unmatched. Germline V gene lookup returns CDR1 MNHNS and CDR2 SASEGT. CDR3 length equals 15 residues. The CDR3 sequence is CASRNKAGEGGEQYF. Written as DNA, the CDR3 is TGTGCCAGCCGTAATAAAGCGGGAGAGGGGGGCGAGCAGTACTTC.

The chain uses TRBV2 and TRBJ2-7, with 7 bases aligning to TRBD1. V was pared by 2 bases and J by 0 bases, with 7 bases of the junction left unmatched. CDR3 length equals 16 residues. CDR1 and CDR2 from the germline V gene are SNHLY and FYNNEI. The CDR3 loop reads CASSETGVVSSYEQYF. Written as DNA, the CDR3 is TGTGCCAGCAGTGAAACAGGGGTCGTTTCCTCCTACGAGCAGTACTTC. Full variable domain (outside the CDR3, taken from reference TRBV2 and TRBJ2-7): EPEVTQTPSHQVTQMGQEVILRCVPISNHLYFYWYRQILGQKVEFLVSFYNNEISEKSEIFDDQFSVERPDGSNFTLKIRSTKLEDSAMYFCASSETGVVSSYEQYFGPGTRLTVT.

The gene calls are TRBV5-4 and TRBJ2-2; D is uncertain. The CDR3 is made up of 14 amino acids. The germline gives CDR1 SGHNT, CDR2 YYREEE (reference sequence). The V gene lost 0 bases and the J gene lost 5 bases, with 8 bases spanning the gap. The CDR3 loop is CASSLESQTGELFF. The CDR3, as DNA: TGTGCCAGCAGCTTGGAGTCCCAGACCGGGGAGCTGTTTTTT.

The CDR3 DNA sequence: TGTGCCAGCAGCTCCCCCGGCTTTGGGGCGGGGGTTGATACGCAGTATTTT. Translating gives CASSSPGFGAGVDTQYF. V usage is TRBV11-1 and J usage is TRBJ2-3; 7 positions agree with TRBD2. Germline V gene data show CDR1 as SGHAT and CDR2 as FQDESV (reference sequence). The ends lost 4 bases at V and 6 bases at J; junction bases unmatched: 16. The CDR3 is 17 amino acids.

The V gene is TRBV5-1, the J gene TRBJ1-1, with TRBD1 identical over 7 bases. The CDR3 runs 15 residues. V trimming: 4 bases; J trimming: 1 base; junction bases outside the gene matches: 7. Germline lookup yields CDR1 SGHRS and CDR2 YFSETQ. CDR3 in DNA: TGCGCCAGCAGCCAAACAGGGGAGTGGAACACTGAAGCTTTCTTT. Encoded protein: CASSQTGEWNTEAFF.

The CDR3 region is CASSFGLAGGGEQYF. The CDR3 DNA is TGTGCCAGCAGTTTCGGCCTAGCGGGAGGTGGTGAGCAGTACTTC. The chain combines TRBV28 with TRBJ2-7; 11 bases agree with TRBD2. The CDR3 extends over 15 amino acids. Germline assignment: CDR1 MDHEN and CDR2 SYDVKM. Trimming cost V 3 bases and J 7 bases; bases outside gene matches: 8.

CDR3 residues: CASSSLGPGQPQHF. CDR3 coding DNA: TGTGCCAGCAGCTCCCTAGGCCCAGGCCAGCCCCAGCATTTT. The genes are TRBV7-8 and TRBJ1-5; no reliable D call. V was shortened by 4 bases and J by 7 bases, with 14 bases between the two germline ends. From germline, CDR1 is SGHVS and CDR2 FQNEAQ. The CDR3 extends over 14 amino acids.

This clone was detected only a few times. The chain couples TRBV6-1 to TRBJ2-3, with D possibly being TRBD1 (6 bases). This CDR3 is built from 13 residues. Germline loops: CDR1 MNHNS, CDR2 SASEGT. V was shortened by 4 bases and J by 6 bases, with 11 bases between the two germline ends. CDR3 in DNA: TGTGCCAGCAGTGGGCAGGGGACGGATACGCAGTATTTT. Protein sequence: CASSGQGTDTQYF.

This rearrangement joins TRBV6-1 to TRBJ2-7; 8 bases match TRBD1. This CDR3 comprises 13 residues. The V and J ends lost 5 bases and 4 bases, in that order; junction bases with no gene match: 4. Germline V gene lookup returns CDR1 MNHNS and CDR2 SASEGT. CDR3 sequence (DNA): TGTGCCAGCAGTCAGGGGGCGCGATACGAGCAGTACTTC. It codes for CASSQGARYEQYF.

This chain links TRBV5-4 with TRBJ2-1, with 8 bases fitting TRBD1. The CDR3 extends over 13 amino acids. Germline V CDR1 and CDR2: SGHNT, YYREEE (reference sequence). V lost 7 bases to trimming and J lost 6 bases; unmatched junction nucleotides: 6. The CDR3 is CASYKDRVNEQFF. DNA for the CDR3: TGTGCCAGCTATAAGGACAGGGTCAATGAGCAGTTCTTC.

This chain uses TRBV5-6 with TRBJ1-5, with 7 positions matching TRBD1. The CDR3 contains 15 residues. Germline lookup yields CDR1 SGHDT and CDR2 YYEEEE. Germline trimming cut 4 bases from V and 2 bases from J; bases unmatched to any gene: 6. The CDR3 region is CASSRGQPGNQPQHF. The CDR3, as DNA: TGTGCCAGCAGCCGGGGACAGCCTGGCAATCAGCCCCAGCATTTT.

The genes are TRBV27 and TRBJ1-2; no clear D. The germline V gene has CDR1 MNHEY and CDR2 SMNVEV (reference sequence). The CDR3 is made up of 15 amino acids. The V gene lost 2 bases and the J gene lost 3 bases, with 13 bases spanning the gap. This CDR3 is CASSLRGSGDYGYTF. The CDR3 bases are TGTGCCAGCAGTTTAAGAGGTAGTGGCGACTATGGCTACACCTTC.

This chain uses TRBV9 with TRBJ2-7; D unresolved. V was cut by 0 bases and J by 12 bases, with 22 bases left in between. The CDR3 totals 15 residues. Germline lookup yields CDR1 SGDLS and CDR2 YYNGEE. The CDR3 DNA follows: TGTGCCAGCAGCGTAGGGCAGTCGCCCTACTACGAGAGGTACTTC. This gives the protein CASSVGQSPYYERYF.